The clone carrying this T cell receptor beta chain was detected a few times. The CDR3 runs 15 residues. V was shortened by 2 bases and J by 0 bases, with 10 bases between the two germline ends. Per germline, CDR1 MDHEN and CDR2 SYDVKM. It was with 60 Vbeta and 13 Jbeta primers that the PCR ran. Clones were sequenced by immunoSEQ multiplex PCR, and TCRdb holds only the in-frame ones, with some missing. Among about 140,000 clones listed, just under 80% were seen once. These data originate in a study of cytomegalovirus exposure and HLA in healthy donors. The chain employs TRBV28 and TRBJ1-2; D is unresolved. This clonotype originated in a man under 40 in good health and CMV-seronegative. Sample: PBMCs. In DNA form, the CDR3 reads TGTGCCAGCAGTTTAACGAGGGTTACTAACTATGGCTACACCTTC. Its protein product is CASSLTRVTNYGYTF.